This T cell receptor (beta chain) is drawn from a study of T cells in Graves' hyperthyroidism and ophthalmopathy. Germline V gene data show CDR1 as ENHRY and CDR2 as SYGVKD. The CDR3 runs to 12 residues. V lost 8 bases and J 6 bases, leaving 13 bases between the germline ends. TCR beta CDR3 regions were amplified from RNA transcripts. When the TCR CDR3 underwent first-round RT-PCR, the HTBI primer set was used. TCRdb reprocessed the multiplex PCR reads via MiXCR and lists one record per CDR3 protein. The sample holds 560,000 or so distinct CDR3 sequences, about 20% seen once. The gene calls are TRBV10-3 and TRBJ1-2; possible D gene TRBD1, 6 bases. Sequenced: blood. The TCR sequence derives from a man between 35 and 55 years old with Graves' ophthalmopathy. Written as DNA, the CDR3 is TGTGCCATCCAACAGGGTAGTAATGGCTACACCTTC. It yields the protein CAIQQGSNGYTF.